This T cell receptor (beta chain) was recorded in a study of blood T cell repertoires in COVID-19. Profiling relied on immunoSEQ multiplex PCR, and the TCRdb table lists in-frame clones only, not all of them. The sample shows tens of thousands of clones, more than 75% of them seen only once. Germline V gene sequence: CDR1 SGDLS, CDR2 YYNGEE. The CDR3 runs to 15 residues. Trimming pared 0 bases from V and 4 bases from J, leaving 13 bases between. Source material: peripheral blood. The TCR was taken from a middle-aged man with active COVID-19. The chain recombines TRBV9 with TRBJ2-5; tentatively, D is TRBD1 (6 bases). The CDR3 DNA follows: TGTGCCAGCAGCGTAGCTGGGGGCAGAGTAGAGACCCAGTACTTC. Translating it yields CASSVAGGRVETQYF. The whole variable domain, filled in from reference TRBV9 and TRBJ2-5, reads DSGVTQTPKHLITATGQRVTLRCSPRSGDLSVYWYQQSLDQGLQFLIQYYNGEERAKGNILERFSAQQFPDLHSELNLSSLELGDSALYFCASSVAGGRVETQYFGPGTRLLVL.